This T cell receptor beta chain emerged from a study of CD8+CD57+ T cells in acquired aplastic anemia. The wider study: Sorted cells (CD4+ and CD8+) yielded DNA amounts that averaged approximately 3.2 ug.

CDR3 length equals 15 residues. Germline lookup yields CDR1 DFQATT and CDR2 SNEGSKA (reference sequence). Trimming removed 0 bases from V and 8 bases from J, with 17 bases in between. Patients chosen for sequencing had CD8+CD57+ cells that had expanded, as shown by flow cytometry. Patients had received no therapy at the time of blood sampling. Profiling of TCR beta VDJ combinations and CDR3 sequences used genomic DNA as template. TCRdb independently ran MiXCR on the reads; one entry per CDR3 protein. Counted here are 150,000 to 200,000 distinct CDR3 sequences, roughly 65% occurring once; the ten biggest clones make up approximately 40%. General study points: Significance was not reached for CD8+ Simpson's diversity between patients and controls. It was found that twenty-nine CD8+ CDR3 sequences were shared between patients and controls.

This clonotype occurred many times. What it recognizes is unknown. The sequenced sample was sorted CD4+, CD8+, or CD8+CD57+ T cells (not recorded which) from PBMCs. This clonotype was obtained from a human donor with aplastic anemia. This chain joins TRBV20-1 and TRBJ2-1, with a weak D call TRBD1 (5 bases). CDR3 amino acids: CSARDFAGILDEQFF. CDR3 nucleotides: TGCAGTGCTAGAGATTTTGCAGGGATTCTAGATGAGCAGTTCTTC.